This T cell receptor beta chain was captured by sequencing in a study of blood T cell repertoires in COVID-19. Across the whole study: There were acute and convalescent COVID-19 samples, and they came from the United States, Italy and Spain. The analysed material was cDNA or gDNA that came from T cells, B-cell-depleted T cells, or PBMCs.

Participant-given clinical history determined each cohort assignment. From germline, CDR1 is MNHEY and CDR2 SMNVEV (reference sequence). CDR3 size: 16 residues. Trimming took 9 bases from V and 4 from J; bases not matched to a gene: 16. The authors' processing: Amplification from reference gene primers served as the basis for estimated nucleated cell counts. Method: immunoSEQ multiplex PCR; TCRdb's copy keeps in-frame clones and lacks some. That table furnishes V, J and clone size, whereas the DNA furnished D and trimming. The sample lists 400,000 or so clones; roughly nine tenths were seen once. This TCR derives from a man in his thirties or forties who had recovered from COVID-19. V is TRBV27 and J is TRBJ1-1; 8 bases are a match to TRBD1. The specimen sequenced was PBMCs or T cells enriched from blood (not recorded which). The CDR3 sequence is CASKPPAGTGRTEAFF. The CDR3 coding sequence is TGTGCCAGTAAACCCCCCGCCGGGACAGGTCGCACTGAAGCTTTCTTT.